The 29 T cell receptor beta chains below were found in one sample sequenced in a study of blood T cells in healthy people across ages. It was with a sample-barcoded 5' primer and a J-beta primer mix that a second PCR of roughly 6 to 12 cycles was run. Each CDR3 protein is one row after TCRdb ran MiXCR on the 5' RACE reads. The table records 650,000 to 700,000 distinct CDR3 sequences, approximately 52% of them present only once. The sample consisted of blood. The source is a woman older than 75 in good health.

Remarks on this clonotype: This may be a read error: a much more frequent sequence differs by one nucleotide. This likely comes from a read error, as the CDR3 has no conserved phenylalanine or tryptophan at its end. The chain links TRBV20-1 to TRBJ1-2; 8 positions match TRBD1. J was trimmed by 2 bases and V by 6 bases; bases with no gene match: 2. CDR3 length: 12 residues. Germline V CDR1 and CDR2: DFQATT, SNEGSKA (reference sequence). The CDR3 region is CSAHRGNYGYTV. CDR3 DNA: TGCAGTGCCCACAGGGGGAACTATGGCTACACCGTC.

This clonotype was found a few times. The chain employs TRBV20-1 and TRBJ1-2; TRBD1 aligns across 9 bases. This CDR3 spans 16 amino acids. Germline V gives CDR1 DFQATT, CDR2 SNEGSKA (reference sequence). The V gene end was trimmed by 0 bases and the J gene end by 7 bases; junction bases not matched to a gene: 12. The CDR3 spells CSARDRKGQGLSGYTF. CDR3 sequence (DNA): TGCAGTGCTAGAGATCGTAAAGGACAGGGGCTCTCTGGCTACACCTTC.

The CDR3 region has the DNA TGTGCCAGCAGGACCACCGGGGGAACCGGGGAGCTGTTTTTT. Translated: CASRTTGGTGELFF. This chain connects TRBV12-3 or TRBV12-4 to TRBJ2-2; D is possibly TRBD2 (6 bases). This CDR3 spans 14 amino acids. Between the trimmed V and J ends, which lost 6 bases and 5 bases, there was a span of 13 bases.

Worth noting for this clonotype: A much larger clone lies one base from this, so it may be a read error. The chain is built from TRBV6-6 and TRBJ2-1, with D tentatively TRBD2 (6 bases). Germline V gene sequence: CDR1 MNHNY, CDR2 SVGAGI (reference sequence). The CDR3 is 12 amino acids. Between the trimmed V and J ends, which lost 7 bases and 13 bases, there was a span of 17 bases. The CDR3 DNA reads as TGTGCCAGCAACTTTCCGGGGGAGACCCAGTTCTTC. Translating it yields CASNFPGETQFF.

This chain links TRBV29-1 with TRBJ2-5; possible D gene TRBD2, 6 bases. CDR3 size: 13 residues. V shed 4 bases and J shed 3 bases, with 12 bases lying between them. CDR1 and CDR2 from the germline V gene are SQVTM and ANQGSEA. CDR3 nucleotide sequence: TGCAGCGTTGCACGTGGCGGGAAAGAGACCCAGTACTTC. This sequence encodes CSVARGGKETQYF.

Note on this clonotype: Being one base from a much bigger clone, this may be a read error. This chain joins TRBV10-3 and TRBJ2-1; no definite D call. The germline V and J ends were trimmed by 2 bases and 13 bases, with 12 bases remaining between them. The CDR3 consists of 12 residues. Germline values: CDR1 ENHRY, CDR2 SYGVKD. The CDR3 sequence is CAISERKETQFF. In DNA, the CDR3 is TGTGCCATCAGTGAGCGGAAAGAGACCCAGTTCTTC.

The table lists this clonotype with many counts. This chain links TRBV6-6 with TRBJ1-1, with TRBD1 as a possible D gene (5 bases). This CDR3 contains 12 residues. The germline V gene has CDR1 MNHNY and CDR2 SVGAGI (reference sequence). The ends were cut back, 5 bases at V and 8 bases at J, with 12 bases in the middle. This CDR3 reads CASSGDSFEAFF. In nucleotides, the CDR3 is TGTGCCAGCAGTGGAGACAGCTTCGAAGCTTTCTTT.

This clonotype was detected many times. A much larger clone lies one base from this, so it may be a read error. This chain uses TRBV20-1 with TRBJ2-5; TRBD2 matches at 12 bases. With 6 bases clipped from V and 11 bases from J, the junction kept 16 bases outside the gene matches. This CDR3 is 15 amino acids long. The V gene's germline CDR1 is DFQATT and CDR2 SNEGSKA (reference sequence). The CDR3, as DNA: TGCAGTGCCTACCTAGCGGGGGGGCGAAAGAATGAGCAGTACTTC. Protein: CSAYLAGGRKNEQYF.

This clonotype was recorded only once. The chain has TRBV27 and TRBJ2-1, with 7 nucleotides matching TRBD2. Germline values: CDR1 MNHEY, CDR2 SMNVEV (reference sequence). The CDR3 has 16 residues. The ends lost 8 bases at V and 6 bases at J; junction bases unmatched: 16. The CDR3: CASGSIRTSLSNEQFF. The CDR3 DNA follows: TGTGCCAGCGGTTCAATTAGGACTAGTTTAAGCAATGAGCAGTTCTTC.

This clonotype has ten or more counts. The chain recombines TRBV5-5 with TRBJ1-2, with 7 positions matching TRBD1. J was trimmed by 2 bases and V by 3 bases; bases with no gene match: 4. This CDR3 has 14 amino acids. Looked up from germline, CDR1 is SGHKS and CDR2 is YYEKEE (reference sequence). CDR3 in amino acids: CASSSAQGNYGYTF. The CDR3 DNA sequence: TGTGCCAGCAGCTCCGCACAGGGGAACTATGGCTACACCTTC.

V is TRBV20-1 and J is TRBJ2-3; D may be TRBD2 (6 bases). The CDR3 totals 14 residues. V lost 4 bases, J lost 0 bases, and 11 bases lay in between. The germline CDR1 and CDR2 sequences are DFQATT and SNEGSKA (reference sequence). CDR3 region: CSAILAESTDTQYF. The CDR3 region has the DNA TGCAGTGCTATTTTAGCGGAAAGCACAGATACGCAGTATTTT.

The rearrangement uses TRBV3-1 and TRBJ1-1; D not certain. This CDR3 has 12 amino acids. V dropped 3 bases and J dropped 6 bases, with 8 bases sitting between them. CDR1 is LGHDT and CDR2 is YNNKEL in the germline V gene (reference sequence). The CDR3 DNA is TGTGCCAGCAGCCAGAGTCGTGCTGAAGCTTTCTTT. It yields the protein CASSQSRAEAFF.

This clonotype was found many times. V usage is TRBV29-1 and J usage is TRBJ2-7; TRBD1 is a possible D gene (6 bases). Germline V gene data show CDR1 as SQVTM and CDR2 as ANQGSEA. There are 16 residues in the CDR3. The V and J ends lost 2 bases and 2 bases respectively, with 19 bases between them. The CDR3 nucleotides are TGCAGCGTTGAAAACCGCTTTGGTTCAGGGGCCTACGAGCAGTACTTC. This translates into CSVENRFGSGAYEQYF.

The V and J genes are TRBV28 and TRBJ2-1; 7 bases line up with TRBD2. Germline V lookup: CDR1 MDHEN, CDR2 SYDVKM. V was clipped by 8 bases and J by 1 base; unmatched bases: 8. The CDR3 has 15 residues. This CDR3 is CASLYGRRSYNEQFF. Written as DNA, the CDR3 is TGTGCCAGCCTTTACGGGAGGAGGTCCTACAATGAGCAGTTCTTC.

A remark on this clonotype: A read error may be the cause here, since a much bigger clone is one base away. In DNA form, the CDR3 reads TGTGCCAGCTCACCCCAGAGAAGTGCCCACAATGAGCAGTTCTTC. It translates to CASSPQRSAHNEQFF. V and J are TRBV18 and TRBJ2-1; D not resolved. The ends were cut back, 3 bases at V and 5 bases at J, with 14 bases in the middle. This CDR3 is 15 amino acids long. Germline values: CDR1 KGHSH, CDR2 LQKENI.

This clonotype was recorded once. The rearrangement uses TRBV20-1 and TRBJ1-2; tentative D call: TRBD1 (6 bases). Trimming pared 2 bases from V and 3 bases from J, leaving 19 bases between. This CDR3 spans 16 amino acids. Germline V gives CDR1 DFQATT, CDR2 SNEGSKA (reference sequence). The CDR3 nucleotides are TGCAGTGCTAGACCCTCAGGGGCAAAGGAACACTATGGCTACACCTTC. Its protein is CSARPSGAKEHYGYTF.

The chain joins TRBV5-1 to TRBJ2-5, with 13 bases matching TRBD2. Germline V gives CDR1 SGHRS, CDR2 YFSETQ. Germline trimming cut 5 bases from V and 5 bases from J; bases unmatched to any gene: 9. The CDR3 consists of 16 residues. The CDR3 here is CASRTGTSGIQETQYF. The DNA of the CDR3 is TGCGCCAGCAGAACCGGGACTAGCGGGATTCAGGAGACCCAGTACTTC.

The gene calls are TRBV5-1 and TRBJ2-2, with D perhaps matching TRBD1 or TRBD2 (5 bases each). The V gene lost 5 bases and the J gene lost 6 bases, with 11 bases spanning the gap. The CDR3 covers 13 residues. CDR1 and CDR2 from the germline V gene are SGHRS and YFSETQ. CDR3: CASSTRGPGELFF. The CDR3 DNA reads TGCGCCAGCAGTACGAGGGGCCCCGGGGAGCTGTTTTTT. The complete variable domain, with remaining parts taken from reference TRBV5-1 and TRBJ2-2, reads KAGVTQTPRYLIKTRGQQVTLSCSPISGHRSVSWYQQTPGQGLQFLFEYFSETQRNKGNFPGRFSGRQFSNSRSEMNVSTLELGDSALYLCASSTRGPGELFFGEGSRLTVL.

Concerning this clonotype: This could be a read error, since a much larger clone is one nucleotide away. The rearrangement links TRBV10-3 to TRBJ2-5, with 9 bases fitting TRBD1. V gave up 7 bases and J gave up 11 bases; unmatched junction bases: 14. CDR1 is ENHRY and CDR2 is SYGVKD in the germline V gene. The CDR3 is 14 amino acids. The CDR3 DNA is TGTGCCATCATCTCGGGACAGGGCTCTTCGGAGCAGTACTTC. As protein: CAIISGQGSSEQYF.

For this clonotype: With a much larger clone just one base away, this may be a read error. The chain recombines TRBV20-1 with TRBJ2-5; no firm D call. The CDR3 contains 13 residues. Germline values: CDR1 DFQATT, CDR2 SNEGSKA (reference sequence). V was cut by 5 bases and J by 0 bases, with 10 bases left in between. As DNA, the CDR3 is TGCAGTGCTGGCGACCCTAACCAAGAGACCCAGTACTTC. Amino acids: CSAGDPNQETQYF.

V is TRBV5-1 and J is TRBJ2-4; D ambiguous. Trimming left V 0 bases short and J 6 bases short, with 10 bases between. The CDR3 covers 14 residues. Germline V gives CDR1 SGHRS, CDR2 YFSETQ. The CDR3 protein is CASSLEPGRNIQYF. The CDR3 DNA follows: TGCGCCAGCAGCTTGGAACCCGGACGAAACATTCAGTACTTC.

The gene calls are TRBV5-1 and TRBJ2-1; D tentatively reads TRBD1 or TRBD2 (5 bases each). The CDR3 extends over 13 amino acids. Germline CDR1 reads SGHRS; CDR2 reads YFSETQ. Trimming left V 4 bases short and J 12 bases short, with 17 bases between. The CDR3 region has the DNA TGCGCCAGCAGCGCCTTTATTGGGGGTTTGCAGTTCTTC. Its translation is CASSAFIGGLQFF.

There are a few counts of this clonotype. The chain's CDR3 is CASSPAGGSTGELFF. CDR3 bases: TGCGCCAGCAGCCCAGCGGGAGGGAGCACCGGGGAGCTGTTTTTT. The rearrangement joins TRBV5-1 to TRBJ2-2, with 10 positions matching TRBD2. CDR1 and CDR2 from the germline V gene are SGHRS and YFSETQ. The junction had 4 bases not matched to a gene; V was cut back by 4 bases and J by 4 bases. This CDR3 has 15 residues. The variable domain in full, with the rest retrieved from reference TRBV5-1 and TRBJ2-2, is KAGVTQTPRYLIKTRGQQVTLSCSPISGHRSVSWYQQTPGQGLQFLFEYFSETQRNKGNFPGRFSGRQFSNSRSEMNVSTLELGDSALYLCASSPAGGSTGELFFGEGSRLTVL.

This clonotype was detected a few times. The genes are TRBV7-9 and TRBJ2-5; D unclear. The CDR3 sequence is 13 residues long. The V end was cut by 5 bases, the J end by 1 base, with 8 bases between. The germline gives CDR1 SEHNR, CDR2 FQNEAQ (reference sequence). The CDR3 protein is CASSADLQETQYF. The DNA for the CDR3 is TGTGCCAGCAGCGCGGACCTCCAAGAGACCCAGTACTTC. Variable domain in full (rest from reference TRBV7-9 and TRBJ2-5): DTGVSQNPRHKITKRGQNVTFRCDPISEHNRLYWYRQTLGQGPEFLTYFQNEAQLEKSRLLSDRFSAERPKGSFSTLEIQRTEQGDSAMYLCASSADLQETQYFGPGTRLLVL.

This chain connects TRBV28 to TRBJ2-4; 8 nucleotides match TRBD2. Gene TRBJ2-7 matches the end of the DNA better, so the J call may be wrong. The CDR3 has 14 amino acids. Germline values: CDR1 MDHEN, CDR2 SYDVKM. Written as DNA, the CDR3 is TGTGCCAGCATCCCCGGGGGGGCATCGTACGAGCAGTACTTC. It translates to CASIPGGASYEQYF.

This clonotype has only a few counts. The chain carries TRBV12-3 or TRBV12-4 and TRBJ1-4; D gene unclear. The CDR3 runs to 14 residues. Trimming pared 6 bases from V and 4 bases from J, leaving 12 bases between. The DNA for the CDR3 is TGTGCCAGCAGCTGGGATCCCCATAATGAAAAACTGTTTTTT. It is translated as CASSWDPHNEKLFF.

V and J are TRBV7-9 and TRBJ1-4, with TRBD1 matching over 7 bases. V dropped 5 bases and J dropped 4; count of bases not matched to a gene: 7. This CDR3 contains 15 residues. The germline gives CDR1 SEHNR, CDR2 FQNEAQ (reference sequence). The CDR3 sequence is CASSPEGTVNEKLFF. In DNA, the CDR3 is TGTGCCAGCAGCCCAGAGGGGACAGTTAATGAAAAACTGTTTTTT.

In DNA, the CDR3 is TGTGCCAGCAGTTTAGACCCGGACGGGAACTATGGCTACACCTTC. Amino acids: CASSLDPDGNYGYTF. The gene calls are TRBV12-3 or TRBV12-4 and TRBJ1-2; D remains unclear. CDR3 length: 15 residues. Trimming took 1 base from V and 2 from J, leaving 11 bases between them.

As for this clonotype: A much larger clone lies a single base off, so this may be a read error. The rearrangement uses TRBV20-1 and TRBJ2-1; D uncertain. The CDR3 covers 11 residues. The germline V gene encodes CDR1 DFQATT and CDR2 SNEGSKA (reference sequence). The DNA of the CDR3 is TGCAGTGCTGGTAATAACAATGTGCAGTTCTTC. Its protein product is CSAGNNNVQFF.